The sequence of this TCR beta chain was determined in a study of shared clonotypes between healthy human individuals. Study-level findings and limits: Several donors held about 5% of naive CD4 clonotypes in common.

Trimming cost V 0 bases and J 2 bases, with 12 bases left between them. The CDR3 is 16 amino acids. Germline V gene lookup returns CDR1 MNHNY and CDR2 SVGAGI (reference sequence). Only in-frame clones appear in the TCRdb table, and some are missing; sequencing was by immunoSEQ multiplex PCR. The sample yields roughly 650,000 clones, roughly 97% seen once. Adult Caucasians living in Nashville, Tennessee made up all of the donors. It was into CD45RA+ naive and CD45RA-negative memory subsets that the CD4+ cells were split. On this clone itself: Antigen: not known.

The V gene is TRBV6-6, the J gene TRBJ2-3, with a possible D match to TRBD2 (5 bases). Sequencing was carried out using naive CD4+ T cells sorted from blood. Regarding subset: CD45RA+ positively selected. This TCR derives from a woman aged 30 to 39 in good health. CDR3 in amino acids: CASSYSTGYLTDTQYF. DNA for the CDR3: TGTGCCAGCAGTTACTCGACGGGATATCTCACAGATACGCAGTATTTT.